This T cell receptor beta chain was obtained from a study of Ad26.COV2.S vaccination and SARS-CoV-2 variants. Study findings and constraints: Participants in the vaccine arm had higher spike-specific TCR breadth; placebo recipients had lower.

TCRdb's copy holds only in-frame clones and misses some; the assay was immunoSEQ multiplex PCR. The repertoire holds more than 120,000 clones, with 80% to 90% as singletons. This clone was counted only a few times. What it recognizes is unknown. The CDR3 is 11 amino acids. Germline V CDR1 and CDR2: SEHNR, FQNEAQ (reference sequence). Trimming took off 6 bases at V and 9 bases at J, with 9 bases between the two ends. The clonotype was recovered from a human donor who had recovered from COVID-19. The chain carries TRBV7-9 and TRBJ2-1; no definite D call. Sequencing used peripheral blood, obtained after recovery from COVID-19. CDR3 DNA sequence: TGTGCCAGCAGTCAAGGAAGTGAGCAGTTCTTC. This encodes CASSQGSEQFF. Full variable domain (rest looked up from reference TRBV7-9 and TRBJ2-1): DTGVSQNPRHKITKRGQNVTFRCDPISEHNRLYWYRQTLGQGPEFLTYFQNEAQLEKSRLLSDRFSAERPKGSFSTLEIQRTEQGDSAMYLCASSQGSEQFFGPGTRLTVL.